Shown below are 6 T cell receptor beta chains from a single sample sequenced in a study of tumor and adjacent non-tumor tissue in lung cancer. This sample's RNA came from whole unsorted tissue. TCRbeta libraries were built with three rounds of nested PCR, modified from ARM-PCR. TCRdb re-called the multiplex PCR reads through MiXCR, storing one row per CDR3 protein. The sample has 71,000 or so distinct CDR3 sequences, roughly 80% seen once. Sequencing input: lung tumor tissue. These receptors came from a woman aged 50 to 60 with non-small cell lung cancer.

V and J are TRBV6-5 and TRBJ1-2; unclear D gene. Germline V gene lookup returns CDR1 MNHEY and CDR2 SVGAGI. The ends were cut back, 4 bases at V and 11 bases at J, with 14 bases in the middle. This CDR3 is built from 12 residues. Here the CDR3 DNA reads TGTGCCAGCAGTTTGCGGGGAGAGGGATACACCTTC. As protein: CASSLRGEGYTF.

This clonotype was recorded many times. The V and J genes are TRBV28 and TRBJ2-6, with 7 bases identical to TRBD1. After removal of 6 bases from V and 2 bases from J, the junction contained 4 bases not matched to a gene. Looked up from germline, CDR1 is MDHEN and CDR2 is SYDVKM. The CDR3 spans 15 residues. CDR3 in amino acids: CASRTTGAGANVLTF. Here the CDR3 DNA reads TGTGCCAGCAGGACAACAGGGGCTGGGGCCAACGTCCTGACTTTC.

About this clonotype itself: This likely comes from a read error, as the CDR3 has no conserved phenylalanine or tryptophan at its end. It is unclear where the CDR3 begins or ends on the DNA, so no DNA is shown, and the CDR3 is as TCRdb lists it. The CDR3 protein is CSARESRGCEQYL. The rearrangement links TRBV20-1 to TRBJ2-7; the table's D call of TRBD1 was not tested on the DNA. The CDR3 length is 13 residues, termini included. Germline assignment: CDR1 DFQATT and CDR2 SNEGSKA (reference sequence).

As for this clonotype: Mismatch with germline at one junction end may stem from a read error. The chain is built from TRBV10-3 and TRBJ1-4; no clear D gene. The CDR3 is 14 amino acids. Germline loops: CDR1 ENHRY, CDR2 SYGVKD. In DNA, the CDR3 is TGTGCCATCATTGAGGGCCTACCTAATGAAAAACTGTTATTT. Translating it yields CAIIEGLPNEKLLF.

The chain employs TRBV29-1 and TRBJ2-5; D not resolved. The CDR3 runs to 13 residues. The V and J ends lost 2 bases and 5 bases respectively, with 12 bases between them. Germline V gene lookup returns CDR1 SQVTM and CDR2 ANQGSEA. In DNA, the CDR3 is TGCAGCGTTGAACAACGGCGCCATGAGACCCAGTACTTC. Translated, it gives CSVEQRRHETQYF.

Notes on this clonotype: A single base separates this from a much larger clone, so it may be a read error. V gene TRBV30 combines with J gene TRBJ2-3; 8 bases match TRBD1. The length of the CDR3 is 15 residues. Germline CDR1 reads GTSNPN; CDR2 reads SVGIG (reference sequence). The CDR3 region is CTWLPQGAVTDTQYF. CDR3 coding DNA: TGTACCTGGTTACCGCAGGGGGCGGTCACAGATACGCAGTATTTT. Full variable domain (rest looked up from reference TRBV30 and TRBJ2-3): SQTIHQWPATLVQPVGSPLSLECTVEGTSNPNLYWYRQAAGRGLQLLFYSVGIGQISSEVPQNLSASRPQDRQFILSSKKLLLSDSGFYLCTWLPQGAVTDTQYFGPGTRLTVL.